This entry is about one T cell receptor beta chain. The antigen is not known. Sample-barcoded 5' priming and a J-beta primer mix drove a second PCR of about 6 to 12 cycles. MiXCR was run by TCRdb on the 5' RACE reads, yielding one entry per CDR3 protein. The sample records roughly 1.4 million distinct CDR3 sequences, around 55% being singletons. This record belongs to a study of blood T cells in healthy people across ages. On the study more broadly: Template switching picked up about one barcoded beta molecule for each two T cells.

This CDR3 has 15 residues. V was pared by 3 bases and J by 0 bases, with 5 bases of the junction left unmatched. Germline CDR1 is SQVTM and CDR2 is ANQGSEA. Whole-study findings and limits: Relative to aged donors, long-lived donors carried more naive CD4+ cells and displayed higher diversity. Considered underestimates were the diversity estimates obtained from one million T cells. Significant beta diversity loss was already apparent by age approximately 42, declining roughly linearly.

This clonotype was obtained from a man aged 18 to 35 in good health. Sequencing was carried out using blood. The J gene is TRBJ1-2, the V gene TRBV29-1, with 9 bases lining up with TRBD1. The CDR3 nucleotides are TGCAGCGTTGATAGGGGACAGGGCACTAACTATGGCTACACCTTC. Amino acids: CSVDRGQGTNYGYTF.